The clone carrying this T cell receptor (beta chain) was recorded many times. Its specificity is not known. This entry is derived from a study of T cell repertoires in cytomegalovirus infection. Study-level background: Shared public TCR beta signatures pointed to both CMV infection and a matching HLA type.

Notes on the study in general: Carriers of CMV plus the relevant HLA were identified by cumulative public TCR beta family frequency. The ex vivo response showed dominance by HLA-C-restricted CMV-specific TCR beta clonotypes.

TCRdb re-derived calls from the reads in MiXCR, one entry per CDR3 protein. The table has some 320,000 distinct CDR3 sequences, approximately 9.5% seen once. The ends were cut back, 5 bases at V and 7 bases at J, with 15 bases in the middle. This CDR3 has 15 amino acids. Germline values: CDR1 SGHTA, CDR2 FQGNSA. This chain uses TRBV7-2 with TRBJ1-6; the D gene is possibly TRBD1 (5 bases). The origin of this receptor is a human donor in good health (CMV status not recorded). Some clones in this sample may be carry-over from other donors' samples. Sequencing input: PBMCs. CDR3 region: CASSRYTAGNSPLHF. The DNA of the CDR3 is TGTGCCAGCAGCCGATACACCGCAGGGAATTCACCCCTCCACTTT.